This entry concerns a single T cell receptor beta chain. As yet, its antigen is unknown. One end of the junction varies from germline; a read error may be responsible. In each sample, at least 7 million PBMCs were isolated. There are 13 residues in the CDR3. Per germline, CDR1 LGHNA and CDR2 YSLEER. It was with a sample-barcoded 5' primer and a J-beta primer mix that a second PCR of about 6 to 11 cycles was run. MiXCR, run by TCRdb on the 5' RACE reads, gives a single entry per CDR3 protein. In the table there are roughly 800,000 distinct CDR3 sequences, 58% of which are singletons. These data originate in a study of blood T cells in healthy people across ages. Study background: Using template switching, researchers captured about one barcoded beta molecule for each two T cells.

General study results and limits: Diversity figures based on one million T cells were deemed too low. Roughly linear age-related decline in beta diversity appeared, significant by age approximately 43.

The sequence was obtained from a man aged 25-40 years in good health. Source material: blood. V and J are TRBV4-3 and TRBJ2-1, with a tentative D call TRBD2 (5 bases). Here the CDR3 DNA reads TGCGTCAGCAGCCAAGAGCGGCCAGGTGAGCAGTTCTTC. It yields the protein CVSSQERPGEQFF.